Detailed here is one T cell receptor beta chain. Its specificity is not known. These data come from a study of cytomegalovirus exposure and HLA in healthy donors. The ends lost 5 bases at V and 7 bases at J; junction bases unmatched: 6. The CDR3 is 15 amino acids. CDR1 is SGHTA and CDR2 is FQGTGA in the germline V gene. Use of 60 Vbeta and 13 Jbeta primers characterized the PCR. The method was immunoSEQ multiplex PCR; TCRdb's version includes in-frame clones alone and lacks a portion of them. The table has 75,000 to 80,000 clones, roughly 75% seen once. General study results and limits: Per a later analysis, HLA-associated TCR beta chains showed more clonal expansion than other, equally common TCR beta chains.

The chain is built from TRBV7-3 and TRBJ2-7; TRBD2 agrees at 15 bases. The sequence came from a male donor in good health and CMV-seronegative. Material: PBMCs. This chain's CDR3 is CASSPRTSGRGEQYF. CDR3 sequence (DNA): TGTGCCAGCAGCCCAAGGACTAGCGGGAGGGGGGAGCAGTACTTC.